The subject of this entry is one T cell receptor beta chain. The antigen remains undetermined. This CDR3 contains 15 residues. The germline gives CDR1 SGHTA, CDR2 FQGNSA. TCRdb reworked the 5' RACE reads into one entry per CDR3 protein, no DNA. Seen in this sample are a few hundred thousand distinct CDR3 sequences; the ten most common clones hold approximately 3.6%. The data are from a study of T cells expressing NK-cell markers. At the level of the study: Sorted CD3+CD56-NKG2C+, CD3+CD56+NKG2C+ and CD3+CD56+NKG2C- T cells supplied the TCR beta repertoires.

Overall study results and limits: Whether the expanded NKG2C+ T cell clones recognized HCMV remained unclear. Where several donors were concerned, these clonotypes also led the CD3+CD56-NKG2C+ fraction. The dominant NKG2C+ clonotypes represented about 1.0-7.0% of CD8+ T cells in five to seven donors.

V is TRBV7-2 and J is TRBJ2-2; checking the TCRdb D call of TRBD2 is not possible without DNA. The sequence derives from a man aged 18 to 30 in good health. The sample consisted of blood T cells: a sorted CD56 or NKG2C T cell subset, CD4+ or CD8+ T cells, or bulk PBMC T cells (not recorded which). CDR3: CASSLLAGAVGELFF.